This T cell receptor (beta chain) was recorded in a study of shared clonotypes between healthy human individuals. Assay: immunoSEQ multiplex PCR; the TCRdb copy retains only in-frame clones and omits some. Counted here are about 2.3 million clones, over 85% occurring once; the ten biggest clones make up 0.3% to 0.4%. This clone has a single count. The source is a man aged 18 to 29 in good health. Some clones in this sample may be carry-over from other donors' samples. The sample was naive CD4+ T cells from PBMCs. As to subset: CD45RA+ positively selected.

The CDR3 region has the DNA TGCGCCAGCAGCCTGGGACAGGGGTCAAGGACATACGAGCAGTACTTC. It codes for CASSLGQGSRTYEQYF. The chain couples TRBV5-1 to TRBJ2-7; 10 bases map to TRBD1. Germline CDR1 SGHRS, CDR2 YFSETQ. J lost 4 bases, V lost 4 bases, and 11 bases had no gene match. The CDR3 extends over 16 amino acids.